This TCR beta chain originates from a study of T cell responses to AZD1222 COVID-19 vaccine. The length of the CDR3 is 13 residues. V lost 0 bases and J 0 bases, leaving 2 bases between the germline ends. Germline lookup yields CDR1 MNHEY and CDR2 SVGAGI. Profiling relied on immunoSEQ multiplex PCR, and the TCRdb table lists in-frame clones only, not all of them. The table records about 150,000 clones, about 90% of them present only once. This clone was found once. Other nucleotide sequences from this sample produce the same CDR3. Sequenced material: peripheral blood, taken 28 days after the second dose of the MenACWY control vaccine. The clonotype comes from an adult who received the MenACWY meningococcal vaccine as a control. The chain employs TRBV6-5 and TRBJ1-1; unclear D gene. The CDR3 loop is CASSYSLNTEAFF. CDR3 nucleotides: TGTGCCAGCAGTTACTCCCTGAACACTGAAGCTTTCTTT.